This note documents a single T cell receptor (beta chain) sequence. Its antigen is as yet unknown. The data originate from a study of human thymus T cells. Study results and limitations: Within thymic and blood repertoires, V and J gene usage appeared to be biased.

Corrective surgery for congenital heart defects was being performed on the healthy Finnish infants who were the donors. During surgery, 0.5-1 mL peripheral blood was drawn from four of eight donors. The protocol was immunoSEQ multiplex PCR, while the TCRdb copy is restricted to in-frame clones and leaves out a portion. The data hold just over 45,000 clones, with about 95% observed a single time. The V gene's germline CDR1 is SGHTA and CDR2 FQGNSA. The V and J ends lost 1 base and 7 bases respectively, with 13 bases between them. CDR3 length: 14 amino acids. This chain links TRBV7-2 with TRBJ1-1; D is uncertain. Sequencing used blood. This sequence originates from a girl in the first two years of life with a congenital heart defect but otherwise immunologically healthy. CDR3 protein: CASSLVAGVFEAFF. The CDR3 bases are TGTGCCAGCAGCTTAGTGGCAGGTGTTTTTGAAGCTTTCTTT.